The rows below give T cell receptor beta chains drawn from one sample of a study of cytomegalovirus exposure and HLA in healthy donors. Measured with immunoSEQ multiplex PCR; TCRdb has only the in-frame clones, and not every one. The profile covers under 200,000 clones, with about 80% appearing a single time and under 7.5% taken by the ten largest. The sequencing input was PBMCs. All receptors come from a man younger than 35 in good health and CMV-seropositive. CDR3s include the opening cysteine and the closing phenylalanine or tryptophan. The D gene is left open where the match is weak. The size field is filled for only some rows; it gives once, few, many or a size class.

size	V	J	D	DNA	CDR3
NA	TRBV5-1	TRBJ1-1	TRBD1	TGCGCCAGCAGGGGTCGGGGACAGGGGGATGAAGCTTTCTTT	CASRGRGQGDEAFF
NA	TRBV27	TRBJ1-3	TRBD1	TGTGCCAGCAGTGCGGGACAGGTCTCTGGAAACACCATATATTTT	CASSAGQVSGNTIYF
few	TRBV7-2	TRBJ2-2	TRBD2	TGTGCCAGCAGCCGGACTAGCGGGATGAACACCGGGGAGCTGTTTTTT	CASSRTSGMNTGELFF
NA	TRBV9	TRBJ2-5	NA	TGTGCCAGCAGCTCGGGGGACTCTACAGGGACCCAGTACTTC	CASSSGDSTGTQYF
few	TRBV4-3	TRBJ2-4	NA	TGCGCCAGCAGCCAAGAACTGGTGCGGCAGGGCAACATTCAGTACTTC	CASSQELVRQGNIQYF
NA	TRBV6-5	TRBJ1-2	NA	TGTGCCAGCAGTCCCAGGCAGAGGGCGAGAGGCTACACCTTC	CASSPRQRARGYTF
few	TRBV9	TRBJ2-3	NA	TGTGCCAGCAGCCCCCGGGAGCCCACCCTCACAGATACGCAGTATTTT	CASSPREPTLTDTQYF
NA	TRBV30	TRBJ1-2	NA	TGTGCCTGGAGTGGTGTAAAGGGAGCTCTCGTGTATGGCTACACCTTC	CAWSGVKGALVYGYTF
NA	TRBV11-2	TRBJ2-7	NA	TGTGCCAGCAGCTTAAACCCGGGCGAGCAGTACTTC	CASSLNPGEQYF
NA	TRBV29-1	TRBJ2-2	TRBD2	TGCAGCGCCAATGTAGCGGGAGTATACACCGGGGAGCTGTTTTTT	CSANVAGVYTGELFF
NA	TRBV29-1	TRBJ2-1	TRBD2	TGCAGCGTTCAATCATCGACTAGCGGGAGACTGAATGAGCAGTTCTTC	CSVQSSTSGRLNEQFF
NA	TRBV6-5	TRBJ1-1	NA	TGTGCCAGCAGCCCCAGGGCTACTGAAGCTTTCTTT	CASSPRATEAFF
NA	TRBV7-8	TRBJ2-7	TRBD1	TGTGCCAGCAGCTTCTCGATAGGACAGGTGGCCTACGAGCAGTACTTC	CASSFSIGQVAYEQYF
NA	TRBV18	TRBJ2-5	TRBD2	TGTGCCAGCTCACCACCGATATTTGAGGGACTAGCGGTTGAGACCCAGTACTTC	CASSPPIFEGLAVETQYF
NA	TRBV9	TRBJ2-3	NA	TGTGCCAGCAGCGTAGGGATTCGTGAGGGAGATACGCAGTATTTT	CASSVGIREGDTQYF
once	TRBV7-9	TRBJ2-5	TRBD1	TGTGCCAGCAGCTTGGGACAGGGCTACCAAGAGACCCAGTACTTC	CASSLGQGYQETQYF
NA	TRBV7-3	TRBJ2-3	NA	TGTGCCAGCAGCTATCGGGAGCCAACAGATACGCAGTATTTT	CASSYREPTDTQYF
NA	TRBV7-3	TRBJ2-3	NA	TGTGCCAGCAGCTACAACCAGGGGCGAGATACGCAGTATTTT	CASSYNQGRDTQYF
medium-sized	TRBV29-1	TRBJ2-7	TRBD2	TGCAGCGTTGCTAGCGGGAGCTACGAGCAGTACTTC	CSVASGSYEQYF
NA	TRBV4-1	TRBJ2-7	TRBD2	TGCGCCAGCAGCCCTAGCGGGAGAATAGGCGAGCAGTACTTC	CASSPSGRIGEQYF
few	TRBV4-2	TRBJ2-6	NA	TGTGCCAGCAGCCAAGATAGGGGCTCTGGGGCCAACGTCCTGACTTTC	CASSQDRGSGANVLTF
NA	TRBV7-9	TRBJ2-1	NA	TGTGCCAGCAGCCAAAGCGTACGCTCCTACAATGAGCAGTTCTTC	CASSQSVRSYNEQFF
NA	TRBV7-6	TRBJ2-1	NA	TGTGCCAGCAGCTTGGGCGGGCTTTACAATGAGCAGTTCTTC	CASSLGGLYNEQFF
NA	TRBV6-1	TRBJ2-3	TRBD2	TGTGCCAGCAGTGATCTAGCGGGGCAGACAGATACGCAGTATTTT	CASSDLAGQTDTQYF
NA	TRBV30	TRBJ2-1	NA	TGTGCCTGGAGTCGACAGGACCTGTACAATGAGCAGTTCTTC	CAWSRQDLYNEQFF
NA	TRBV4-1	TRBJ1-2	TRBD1	TGCGCCAGCAGCACCCGGGACAGGGGACAGGGGAACTATGGCTACACCTTC	CASSTRDRGQGNYGYTF
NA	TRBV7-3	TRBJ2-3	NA	TGTGCCAGCAGCTCCCGCAGCGGGACGCAGTATTTT	CASSSRSGTQYF
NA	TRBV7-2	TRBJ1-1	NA	TGTGCCAGCTGCTTGACAGAGATGAACACTGAAGCTTTCTTT	CASCLTEMNTEAFF
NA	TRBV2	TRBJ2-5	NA	TGTGCCAGCAGTGTAATAGTTTCCCAAGAGACCCAGTACTTC	CASSVIVSQETQYF
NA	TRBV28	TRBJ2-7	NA	TGTGCCAGCAGTCTTATGCGAATCGAGCAGTACTTC	CASSLMRIEQYF
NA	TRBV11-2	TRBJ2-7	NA	TGTGCCAGCAGCTTAGCGCAGACCTACGAGCAGTACTTC	CASSLAQTYEQYF
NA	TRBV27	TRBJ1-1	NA	TGTGCCAGCAGTCTCCGCCCTCAGGTTGTCTCTGAAGCTTTCTTT	CASSLRPQVVSEAFF
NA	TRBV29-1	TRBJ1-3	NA	TGCAGCGTTGCCCCTCGGGGGGTAACTGGAAACACCATATATTTT	CSVAPRGVTGNTIYF
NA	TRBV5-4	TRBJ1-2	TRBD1	TGTGCCAGCAGCTTGGTAGGACAGGGGGGCTATGGCTACACCTTC	CASSLVGQGGYGYTF
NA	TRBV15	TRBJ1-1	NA	TGTGCCACCAGCAGAGAAGGGCGGGTCAGCGAAGCTTTCTTT	CATSREGRVSEAFF
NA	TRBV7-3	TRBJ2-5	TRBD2	TGTGCCAGCAGCTTACGACGGGAGGGCTTGGGGGAGACCCAGTACTTC	CASSLRREGLGETQYF
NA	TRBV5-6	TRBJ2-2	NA	TGTGCCAGCAGCTTGGTCGGGTGGACTCCTAACGGCGGGGAGCTGTTTTTT	CASSLVGWTPNGGELFF
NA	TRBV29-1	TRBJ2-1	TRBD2	TGCAGCGCTAAAGGGGAGGGCCTTACCAATGAGCAGTTCTTC	CSAKGEGLTNEQFF
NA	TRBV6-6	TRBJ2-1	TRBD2	TGTGCCAGCATTCTGAAGGCTAGCGGGCCCAATGAGCAGTTCTTC	CASILKASGPNEQFF
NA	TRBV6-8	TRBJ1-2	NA	TGTGCCAGCAGTTATCCCGCCTATCAGGGGAGGGGATATGGCTACACCTTC	CASSYPAYQGRGYGYTF
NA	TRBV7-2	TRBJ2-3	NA	TGTGCCAGCAGCCGAGGGGGGGCAGATACGCAGTATTTT	CASSRGGADTQYF
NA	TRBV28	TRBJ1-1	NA	TGTGCCAGCAGTTCGCTGGAGGGCCAGAACACTGAAGCTTTCTTT	CASSSLEGQNTEAFF
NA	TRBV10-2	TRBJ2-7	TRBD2	TGCGCCAGCAGTGAGTGGACTAGCGGGAGGACCTACGAGCAGTACTTC	CASSEWTSGRTYEQYF
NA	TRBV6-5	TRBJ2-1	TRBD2	TGTGCCAGCACCCGCGGGAGTACGGATGAGCAGTTCTTC	CASTRGSTDEQFF
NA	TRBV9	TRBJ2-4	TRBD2	TGTGCCAGCAGCGCAAGCGGGAGTGCCCGAGACATTCAGTACTTC	CASSASGSARDIQYF
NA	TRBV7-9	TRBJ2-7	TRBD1	TGTGCCAGCAGCCGGGGACAGGGTCCCACCGAGCAGTACTTC	CASSRGQGPTEQYF
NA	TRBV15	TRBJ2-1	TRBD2	TGTGCCACCAGCAGAGATGCTGGACTAGCCCCTCAGCAGTTCTTC	CATSRDAGLAPQQFF
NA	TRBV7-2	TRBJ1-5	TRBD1	TGTGCCAGCAGCCTCGGGACAGGGATCTATCAGCCCCAGCATTTT	CASSLGTGIYQPQHF
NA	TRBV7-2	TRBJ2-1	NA	TGTGCCAGCAGCTTAGCTCCAGGGGCCTACAATGAGCAGTTCTTC	CASSLAPGAYNEQFF